The 8 T cell receptor beta chains below were found in one sample sequenced in a study of blood T cell repertoires in COVID-19. TCRdb keeps only in-frame clones here, not all; method: immunoSEQ multiplex PCR. The sample yields about 320,000 clones, 90% seen once. The sample taken for sequencing was PBMCs or T cells enriched from blood (not recorded which). The receptors stem from a woman in her twenties or thirties who had been exposed to COVID-19.

The chain joins TRBV5-4 to TRBJ2-1, with D unclear. CDR1 is SGHNT, CDR2 YYREEE, per germline (reference sequence). The CDR3 is made up of 11 amino acids. Trimming removed 6 bases at V and 7 bases at J, with 8 bases between. The CDR3 DNA reads TGTGCCAGCACCAACCGGAATGAGCAGTTCTTC. Translated, it gives CASTNRNEQFF. Looking up the rest from reference TRBV5-4 and TRBJ2-1 gives the full variable domain: ETGVTQSPTHLIKTRGQQVTLRCSSQSGHNTVSWYQQALGQGPQFIFQYYREEENGRGNFPPRFSGLQFPNYSSELNVNALELDDSALYLCASTNRNEQFFGPGTRLTVL.

The chain has TRBV19 and TRBJ1-3; the D gene is possibly TRBD1 (6 bases). In germline, CDR1 is LNHDA, CDR2 SQIVND (reference sequence). The CDR3 has 13 residues. Trimming cost V 9 bases and J 2 bases, with 11 bases left between them. The CDR3 protein is CASYRAPGNTIYF. In DNA, the CDR3 is TGTGCCAGCTACAGGGCCCCTGGAAACACCATATATTTT.

The gene calls are TRBV18 and TRBJ1-2; 9 bases fit TRBD1. CDR3 length equals 13 residues. CDR1 and CDR2 from the germline V gene are KGHSH and LQKENI. V dropped 2 bases and J dropped 8; count of bases not matched to a gene: 3. The CDR3 reads CASSPGTGLGYTF. In nucleotides, the CDR3 is TGTGCCAGCTCACCAGGGACAGGGCTCGGCTACACCTTC.

The chain links TRBV7-9 to TRBJ2-2; D is perhaps TRBD2 (6 bases). Germline loops: CDR1 SEHNR, CDR2 FQNEAQ (reference sequence). V was trimmed by 5 bases and J by 6 bases, leaving 10 bases between them. This CDR3 is 13 amino acids long. CDR3 nucleotides: TGTGCCAGCAGCGCCGCGGGGTCCGGGGAGCTGTTTTTT. Encoded protein: CASSAAGSGELFF.

This clone was detected only a few times. This chain joins TRBV3-1 (or the pseudogene TRBV3-2) and TRBJ1-2; D is uncertain. V shed 5 bases and J shed 1 base, with 14 bases lying between them. In germline, CDR1 is LGHDT, CDR2 YNNKEL (reference sequence). There are 15 residues in the CDR3. The CDR3 nucleotides read TGTGCCAGCAGCTATAGCGTCCTGAATAACTATGGCTACACCTTC. It translates to CASSYSVLNNYGYTF.

The J gene is TRBJ1-1, the V gene TRBV16, with 10 bases aligning to TRBD1. Trimming took 3 bases from V and 8 from J; bases not matched to a gene: 3. Germline V lookup: CDR1 KGHSY, CDR2 FQNENV. The CDR3 totals 13 residues. The CDR3 sequence: CASSHPTGGEAFF. The CDR3 nucleotides read TGTGCCAGCAGCCATCCGACAGGGGGCGAAGCTTTCTTT. The full variable domain, completed using reference TRBV16 and TRBJ1-1, is GEEVAQTPKHLVRGEGQKAKLYCAPIKGHSYVFWYQQVLKNEFKFLISFQNENVFDETGMPKERFSAKCLPNSPCSLEIQATKLEDSAVYFCASSHPTGGEAFFGQGTRLTVV.

V is TRBV7-2 and J is TRBJ2-3, with D maybe TRBD2 (6 bases). V was cut by 0 bases and J by 0 bases, with 10 bases left in between. Germline V gene lookup returns CDR1 SGHTA and CDR2 FQGNSA. The CDR3 spans 16 residues. This chain's CDR3 is CASSLAQAGSTDTQYF. DNA of the CDR3: TGTGCCAGCAGCTTAGCGCAGGCGGGGAGCACAGATACGCAGTATTTT.

The J gene is TRBJ2-5, the V gene TRBV2; 7 positions agree with TRBD2. CDR3 length equals 13 residues. Per the germline V gene, CDR1 is SNHLY and CDR2 is FYNNEI. Trimming took 4 bases from V and 9 from J; bases not matched to a gene: 8. CDR3 nucleotides: TGTGCCAGCAGTGGGGGAACGGGGGGAGCCCAGTACTTC. Its protein product is CASSGGTGGAQYF.